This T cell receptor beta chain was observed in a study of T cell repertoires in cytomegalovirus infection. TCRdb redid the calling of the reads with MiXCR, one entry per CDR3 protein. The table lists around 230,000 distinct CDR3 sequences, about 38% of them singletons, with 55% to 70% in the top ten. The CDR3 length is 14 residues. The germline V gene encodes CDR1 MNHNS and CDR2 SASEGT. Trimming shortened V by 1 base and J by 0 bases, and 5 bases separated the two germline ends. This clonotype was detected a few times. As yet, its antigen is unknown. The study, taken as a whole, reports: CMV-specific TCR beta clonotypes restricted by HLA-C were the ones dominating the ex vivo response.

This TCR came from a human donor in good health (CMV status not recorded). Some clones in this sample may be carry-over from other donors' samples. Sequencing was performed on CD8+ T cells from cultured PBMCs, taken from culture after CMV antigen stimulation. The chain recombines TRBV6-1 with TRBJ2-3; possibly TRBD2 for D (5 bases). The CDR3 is CASSEGRSTDTQYF. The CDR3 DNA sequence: TGTGCCAGCAGTGAAGGGAGGAGCACAGATACGCAGTATTTT.